The rows below give T cell receptor beta chains drawn from one sample of a study of patients and donors after allogeneic stem cell transplantation. MiXCR, run by TCRdb on the RT-PCR reads, gives a single entry per CDR3 protein. Here the sample spans 70,000 to 75,000 distinct CDR3 sequences, 26% being singletons. Source material: blood, either unsorted or a sorted T cell fraction (not recorded which). Receptors were obtained from a human donor who was either an allogeneic HSCT recipient or a stem cell or donor lymphocyte infusion donor (not recorded which). It is not recorded whose cells these are; they may come from a transplant donor. Each CDR3 is given with its conserved first and last residue. Each record gives: CDR3 length, V gene, J gene, D gene, clone size, CDR3 protein, CDR3 DNA. The D gene is left open where the match is weak. Only part of the rows carry a size: once, few, many, or a class if the clone is expanded.

cdr3_length: 16; v_call: TRBV6-1; j_call: TRBJ1-4; d_call: NA; clone_size: many; cdr3_aa: CASSEARGSTNEKLFF; cdr3_nt: TGTGCCAGCAGTGAAGCGAGGGGCTCAACTAATGAAAAACTGTTTTTT
cdr3_length: 15; v_call: TRBV4-1; j_call: TRBJ2-1; d_call: NA; clone_size: NA; cdr3_aa: CASSQGPGELRWQFF; cdr3_nt: TGCGCCAGCAGCCAAGGTCCGGGGGAGCTGAGGTGGCAGTTCTTC
cdr3_length: 14; v_call: TRBV12-3/TRBV12-4; j_call: TRBJ1-4; d_call: NA; clone_size: NA; cdr3_aa: CASGPWTDYEKLFF; cdr3_nt: TGTGCCAGCGGTCCCTGGACGGACTATGAAAAACTGTTTTTT
cdr3_length: 13; v_call: TRBV7-3; j_call: TRBJ1-1; d_call: NA; clone_size: few; cdr3_aa: CASSLHMNTEAFF; cdr3_nt: TGTGCCAGCAGCCTCCACATGAACACTGAAGCTTTCTTT
cdr3_length: 14; v_call: TRBV18; j_call: TRBJ2-7; d_call: TRBD1; clone_size: NA; cdr3_aa: CASSPQDRIYEQYF; cdr3_nt: TGTGCCAGCTCACCGCAGGACAGGATCTACGAGCAGTACTTC
cdr3_length: 16; v_call: TRBV20-1; j_call: TRBJ1-6; d_call: NA; clone_size: many; cdr3_aa: CSARAAAGLYNSPLHF; cdr3_nt: TGCAGTGCTAGAGCGGCGGCAGGGCTCTATAATTCACCCCTCCACTTT
cdr3_length: 14; v_call: TRBV6-1; j_call: TRBJ2-7; d_call: NA; clone_size: NA; cdr3_aa: CASRKDIWSYEQYF; cdr3_nt: TGTGCCAGCAGGAAGGACATTTGGTCCTACGAGCAGTACTTC
cdr3_length: 17; v_call: TRBV5-1; j_call: TRBJ2-1; d_call: NA; clone_size: NA; cdr3_aa: CASSLGQGMSSYNEQFF; cdr3_nt: TGCGCCAGCAGCTTGGGGCAGGGGATGAGCTCCTACAATGAGCAGTTCTTC
cdr3_length: 17; v_call: TRBV7-8; j_call: TRBJ2-3; d_call: NA; clone_size: few; cdr3_aa: CASSLPEGLDHTDTQYF; cdr3_nt: TGTGCCAGCAGCTTACCTGAGGGTCTAGACCACACAGATACGCAGTATTTT
cdr3_length: 15; v_call: TRBV4-2; j_call: TRBJ2-7; d_call: NA; clone_size: few; cdr3_aa: CASSQDEGVNYEQYF; cdr3_nt: TGTGCCAGCAGCCAAGATGAGGGGGTCAACTACGAGCAGTACTTC
cdr3_length: 16; v_call: TRBV5-1; j_call: TRBJ1-1; d_call: TRBD1; clone_size: few; cdr3_aa: CASSLWDRDLNTEAFF; cdr3_nt: TGCGCCAGCAGCTTGTGGGACAGGGATTTGAACACTGAAGCTTTCTTT
cdr3_length: 16; v_call: TRBV20-1; j_call: TRBJ2-7; d_call: TRBD2; clone_size: NA; cdr3_aa: CSAAGTSPRVSYEQYF; cdr3_nt: TGCAGTGCTGCCGGGACTAGCCCCAGGGTATCCTACGAGCAGTACTTC
cdr3_length: 11; v_call: TRBV12-3/TRBV12-4; j_call: TRBJ2-7; d_call: NA; clone_size: NA; cdr3_aa: CASSLGNAEYF; cdr3_nt: TGTGCCAGCAGTTTAGGAAACGCGGAGTACTTC
cdr3_length: 17; v_call: TRBV4-2; j_call: TRBJ1-3; d_call: TRBD1; clone_size: few; cdr3_aa: CASSQGTYRGPGNTIYF; cdr3_nt: TGTGCCAGCAGCCAAGGGACCTACAGGGGACCTGGAAACACCATATATTTT
cdr3_length: 17; v_call: TRBV4-2; j_call: TRBJ1-1; d_call: NA; clone_size: NA; cdr3_aa: CASSQVLDSLQNTEAFF; cdr3_nt: TGTGCCAGCAGCCAAGTTTTAGACAGCCTCCAGAACACTGAAGCTTTCTTT
cdr3_length: 13; v_call: TRBV7-3; j_call: TRBJ1-3; d_call: NA; clone_size: many; cdr3_aa: CASQQNSGNTIYF; cdr3_nt: TGTGCCAGCCAACAGAACTCTGGAAACACCATATATTTT
cdr3_length: 15; v_call: TRBV18; j_call: TRBJ2-1; d_call: NA; clone_size: few; cdr3_aa: CASSPPGSGFNEQFF; cdr3_nt: TGTGCCAGCTCACCTCCGGGCTCGGGTTTTAATGAGCAGTTCTTC
cdr3_length: 14; v_call: TRBV7-2; j_call: TRBJ2-4; d_call: TRBD2; clone_size: NA; cdr3_aa: CASSSLRGGNIQYF; cdr3_nt: TGTGCCAGCAGCTCCCTACGGGGAGGGAACATTCAGTACTTC
cdr3_length: 16; v_call: TRBV7-6; j_call: TRBJ2-7; d_call: TRBD1; clone_size: NA; cdr3_aa: CASSLGPGQGAREQYF; cdr3_nt: TGTGCCAGCAGCTTAGGGCCGGGACAGGGGGCGCGAGAGCAGTACTTC
cdr3_length: 16; v_call: TRBV5-6; j_call: TRBJ1-5; d_call: TRBD1; clone_size: NA; cdr3_aa: CASSLRQGRRDQPQHF; cdr3_nt: TGTGCCAGCAGCCTAAGACAGGGGCGGCGAGATCAGCCCCAGCATTTT
cdr3_length: 12; v_call: TRBV29-1; j_call: TRBJ2-7; d_call: TRBD1; clone_size: NA; cdr3_aa: CSATGTGYEQYF; cdr3_nt: TGCAGCGCAACCGGGACAGGGTACGAGCAGTACTTC
cdr3_length: 15; v_call: TRBV12-3/TRBV12-4; j_call: TRBJ1-6; d_call: NA; clone_size: NA; cdr3_aa: CASSPTNRVNSPLHF; cdr3_nt: TGTGCCAGCAGTCCAACTAACAGGGTGAATTCACCCCTCCACTTT
cdr3_length: 16; v_call: TRBV7-3; j_call: TRBJ2-1; d_call: TRBD2; clone_size: few; cdr3_aa: CASSLTRTSGYNEQFF; cdr3_nt: TGTGCCAGCAGCTTAACGAGGACTAGCGGGTACAATGAGCAGTTCTTC
cdr3_length: 15; v_call: TRBV30; j_call: TRBJ1-1; d_call: NA; clone_size: NA; cdr3_aa: CAWSVEAMRGLEAFF; cdr3_nt: TGTGCCTGGAGTGTAGAGGCGATGCGAGGGCTTGAAGCTTTCTTT
cdr3_length: 15; v_call: TRBV6-2/TRBV6-3; j_call: TRBJ2-7; d_call: TRBD2; clone_size: NA; cdr3_aa: CASSYRGLDGYEQYF; cdr3_nt: TGTGCCAGCAGTTACCGGGGACTAGACGGCTACGAGCAGTACTTC
cdr3_length: 13; v_call: TRBV5-1; j_call: TRBJ1-2; d_call: NA; clone_size: few; cdr3_aa: CASSPDSNYGYTF; cdr3_nt: TGCGCCAGCAGCCCTGACAGTAACTATGGCTACACCTTC
cdr3_length: 15; v_call: TRBV5-1; j_call: TRBJ2-1; d_call: NA; clone_size: NA; cdr3_aa: CASSLGQGGDNEQFF; cdr3_nt: TGCGCCAGCAGCTTGGGGCAGGGAGGTGACAATGAGCAGTTCTTC
cdr3_length: 18; v_call: TRBV4-2; j_call: TRBJ1-6; d_call: NA; clone_size: few; cdr3_aa: CASSRRTRDIIWGSPLHF; cdr3_nt: TGTGCCAGCAGCCGCAGGACCCGGGACATCATTTGGGGTTCACCCCTCCACTTT
cdr3_length: 18; v_call: TRBV6-5; j_call: TRBJ1-2; d_call: NA; clone_size: NA; cdr3_aa: CASSYSRLSLKERYGYTF; cdr3_nt: TGTGCCAGCAGTTACTCCCGCCTCTCGCTTAAGGAGCGCTATGGCTACACCTTC
cdr3_length: 15; v_call: TRBV29-1; j_call: TRBJ2-5; d_call: TRBD2; clone_size: NA; cdr3_aa: CSVDLLGRREGTQYF; cdr3_nt: TGCAGCGTTGACCTCCTGGGCAGGCGGGAGGGGACCCAGTACTTC
cdr3_length: 14; v_call: TRBV5-1; j_call: TRBJ1-2; d_call: TRBD1; clone_size: few; cdr3_aa: CASTLGTVNYGYTF; cdr3_nt: TGCGCCAGCACCTTGGGGACAGTCAACTATGGCTACACCTTC
cdr3_length: 15; v_call: TRBV12-5; j_call: TRBJ1-1; d_call: NA; clone_size: few; cdr3_aa: CASGSGYSRSTEAFF; cdr3_nt: TGTGCTAGTGGTTCCGGATATTCACGGTCCACTGAAGCTTTCTTT
cdr3_length: 13; v_call: TRBV18; j_call: TRBJ2-5; d_call: NA; clone_size: few; cdr3_aa: CASSTTLEETQYF; cdr3_nt: TGTGCCAGCTCAACGACCCTTGAAGAGACCCAGTACTTC
cdr3_length: 15; v_call: TRBV12-3/TRBV12-4; j_call: TRBJ1-1; d_call: NA; clone_size: NA; cdr3_aa: CASALRWGLNTEAFF; cdr3_nt: TGTGCCAGCGCCCTGAGATGGGGTTTGAACACTGAAGCTTTCTTT
cdr3_length: 13; v_call: TRBV5-6; j_call: TRBJ2-5; d_call: NA; clone_size: NA; cdr3_aa: CASSLWSKETQYF; cdr3_nt: TGTGCCAGCAGCTTGTGGAGTAAAGAGACCCAGTACTTC
cdr3_length: 13; v_call: TRBV25-1; j_call: TRBJ1-2; d_call: NA; clone_size: NA; cdr3_aa: CASSETGLYGYTF; cdr3_nt: TGTGCCAGCAGTGAGACAGGCCTCTATGGCTACACCTTC
cdr3_length: 12; v_call: TRBV20-1; j_call: TRBJ1-1; d_call: NA; clone_size: NA; cdr3_aa: CSARVRNTEAFF; cdr3_nt: TGCAGTGCTAGAGTCCGGAACACTGAAGCTTTCTTT
cdr3_length: 15; v_call: TRBV9; j_call: TRBJ1-2; d_call: NA; clone_size: NA; cdr3_aa: CASSVDWTVKYGYTF; cdr3_nt: TGTGCCAGCAGCGTAGATTGGACAGTTAAGTATGGCTACACCTTC
cdr3_length: 14; v_call: TRBV10-3; j_call: TRBJ1-1; d_call: NA; clone_size: few; cdr3_aa: CAISDEVVNTEAFF; cdr3_nt: TGTGCCATCAGTGACGAGGTAGTGAACACTGAAGCTTTCTTT
cdr3_length: 12; v_call: TRBV29-1; j_call: TRBJ2-4; d_call: NA; clone_size: NA; cdr3_aa: CSVEGLKNIQYF; cdr3_nt: TGCAGCGTTGAAGGTCTAAAAAACATTCAGTACTTC
cdr3_length: 16; v_call: TRBV7-9; j_call: TRBJ2-3; d_call: TRBD1; clone_size: NA; cdr3_aa: CASSLVGDQGADTQYF; cdr3_nt: TGTGCCAGCAGCTTAGTCGGGGACCAGGGGGCAGATACGCAGTATTTT
cdr3_length: 16; v_call: TRBV6-2/TRBV6-3; j_call: TRBJ2-1; d_call: NA; clone_size: NA; cdr3_aa: CASSYTRLVPYNEQFF; cdr3_nt: TGTGCCAGCAGTTACACCAGACTAGTACCCTACAATGAGCAGTTCTTC
cdr3_length: 16; v_call: TRBV4-3; j_call: TRBJ2-7; d_call: NA; clone_size: many; cdr3_aa: CASSQDFNSRTGEQYF; cdr3_nt: TGCGCCAGCAGCCAAGATTTTAACTCCCGGACGGGGGAGCAGTACTTC
cdr3_length: 12; v_call: TRBV2; j_call: TRBJ2-1; d_call: NA; clone_size: NA; cdr3_aa: CASRGGGNEQFF; cdr3_nt: TGTGCCAGCAGGGGAGGGGGCAATGAGCAGTTCTTC
cdr3_length: 13; v_call: TRBV6-5; j_call: TRBJ2-7; d_call: NA; clone_size: few; cdr3_aa: CASRKDPSYEQYF; cdr3_nt: TGTGCCAGCCGAAAAGACCCATCCTACGAGCAGTACTTC
cdr3_length: 16; v_call: TRBV20-1; j_call: TRBJ2-7; d_call: NA; clone_size: few; cdr3_aa: CSARRFRAINSYEQYF; cdr3_nt: TGCAGTGCTAGAAGATTCCGGGCCATAAACTCCTACGAGCAGTACTTC
cdr3_length: 16; v_call: TRBV12-3/TRBV12-4; j_call: TRBJ2-5; d_call: NA; clone_size: few; cdr3_aa: CASSFETYRDQETQYF; cdr3_nt: TGTGCCAGCAGTTTTGAGACCTACAGGGACCAAGAGACCCAGTACTTC
cdr3_length: 15; v_call: TRBV20-1; j_call: TRBJ2-2; d_call: TRBD1; clone_size: NA; cdr3_aa: CSALDRPRPTGELFF; cdr3_nt: TGCAGTGCTTTGGACAGGCCTCGCCCCACCGGGGAGCTGTTTTTT
cdr3_length: 13; v_call: TRBV10-3; j_call: TRBJ2-1; d_call: NA; clone_size: few; cdr3_aa: CAISEFTAMEQFF; cdr3_nt: TGTGCCATCAGTGAGTTTACAGCCATGGAGCAGTTCTTC
cdr3_length: 14; v_call: TRBV12-3/TRBV12-4; j_call: TRBJ1-1; d_call: TRBD1; clone_size: few; cdr3_aa: CASRDRVGYTEAFF; cdr3_nt: TGTGCCAGCAGAGACAGGGTCGGGTACACTGAAGCTTTCTTT
cdr3_length: 15; v_call: TRBV7-2; j_call: TRBJ2-5; d_call: NA; clone_size: NA; cdr3_aa: CASSLDPSYQETQYF; cdr3_nt: TGTGCCAGCAGCCTTGACCCCTCCTATCAAGAGACCCAGTACTTC
cdr3_length: 12; v_call: TRBV29-1; j_call: TRBJ1-2; d_call: NA; clone_size: many; cdr3_aa: CSVRTSNYGYTF; cdr3_nt: TGCAGCGTTCGAACATCTAACTATGGCTACACCTTC
cdr3_length: 12; v_call: TRBV20-1; j_call: TRBJ1-1; d_call: NA; clone_size: few; cdr3_aa: CSALNRDTEAFF; cdr3_nt: TGCAGTGCGCTCAACCGGGACACTGAAGCTTTCTTT
cdr3_length: 14; v_call: TRBV29-1; j_call: TRBJ2-7; d_call: NA; clone_size: NA; cdr3_aa: CSVVGGRGGYEQYF; cdr3_nt: TGCAGCGTTGTAGGGGGAAGAGGGGGCTACGAGCAGTACTTC
cdr3_length: 17; v_call: TRBV20-1; j_call: TRBJ2-1; d_call: TRBD1; clone_size: NA; cdr3_aa: CSARDRDGQGALNEQFF; cdr3_nt: TGCAGTGCTAGAGATCGAGATGGGCAGGGGGCCCTCAATGAGCAGTTCTTC
cdr3_length: 15; v_call: TRBV15; j_call: TRBJ2-4; d_call: NA; clone_size: NA; cdr3_aa: CATSVMGKAKNIQYF; cdr3_nt: TGTGCCACCAGCGTTATGGGGAAAGCCAAAAACATTCAGTACTTC
cdr3_length: 16; v_call: TRBV3-1; j_call: TRBJ1-1; d_call: NA; clone_size: NA; cdr3_aa: CASSTLGGRFHTEAFF; cdr3_nt: TGTGCCAGCAGCACCTTAGGGGGGCGGTTCCACACTGAAGCTTTCTTT
cdr3_length: 17; v_call: TRBV12-5; j_call: TRBJ2-5; d_call: NA; clone_size: NA; cdr3_aa: CASGLVEKQGNQETQYF; cdr3_nt: TGTGCTAGTGGTTTGGTGGAAAAGCAGGGGAACCAAGAGACCCAGTACTTC
cdr3_length: 12; v_call: TRBV20-1; j_call: TRBJ1-2; d_call: NA; clone_size: NA; cdr3_aa: CSASFGVYGYTF; cdr3_nt: TGCAGTGCTAGCTTTGGAGTTTATGGCTACACCTTC